A single sample is the source of the 15 T cell receptor beta chains below, sequenced in a study of T cells in Graves' hyperthyroidism and ophthalmopathy. RNA transcripts were the template for amplifying TCR beta CDR3 regions. TCR CDR3 regions were first amplified by RT-PCR with HTBI primers. TCRdb re-called the multiplex PCR reads through MiXCR, storing one row per CDR3 protein. The sample shows about 700,000 distinct CDR3 sequences, less than 45% of them seen only once. Sequences were obtained from peripheral blood or thyroid tissue (not recorded which). These receptors were collected from an adult man with Graves' disease, either hyperthyroidism or ophthalmopathy (not recorded which).

This clonotype was detected a few times. V is TRBV19 and J is TRBJ1-2; TRBD1 might be the D (5 bases). Trimming cost V 7 bases and J 4 bases, with 19 bases left between them. Germline CDR1 reads LNHDA; CDR2 reads SQIVND (reference sequence). The CDR3 runs 15 residues. The DNA for the CDR3 is TGTGCCAGTAACAATGGGGGGGACCGACTCTATGGCTACACCTTC. Its protein is CASNNGGDRLYGYTF. Filled out from reference TRBV19 and TRBJ1-2, the complete variable domain reads DGGITQSPKYLFRKEGQNVTLSCEQNLNHDAMYWYRQDPGQGLRLIYYSQIVNDFQKGDIAEGYSVSREKKESFPLTVTSAQKNPTAFYLCASNNGGDRLYGYTFGSGTRLTVV.

The V and J genes are TRBV20-1 and TRBJ1-3, with 7 nucleotides matching TRBD1. Losses at the gene ends were 2 bases for V and 11 bases for J; bases not matched to a gene: 15. CDR3 length equals 15 residues. CDR1 DFQATT and CDR2 SNEGSKA come from the germline V gene (reference sequence). The CDR3 bases are TGCAGTGCTAGAAGTTGGGACAGCCCCGGTGGGGCCATATATTTT. The encoded protein is CSARSWDSPGGAIYF.

The chain links TRBV2 to TRBJ2-7, with D unclear. The V gene lost 4 bases and the J gene lost 5 bases, with 15 bases spanning the gap. Germline V gives CDR1 SNHLY, CDR2 FYNNEI. The CDR3 has 14 residues. The CDR3 protein is CASSGRLASDEQYF. The CDR3 DNA is TGTGCCAGCAGTGGACGCCTGGCGTCGGACGAGCAGTACTTC. Based on the CDR3 plus reference TRBV2 and TRBJ2-7, the full variable domain is EPEVTQTPSHQVTQMGQEVILRCVPISNHLYFYWYRQILGQKVEFLVSFYNNEISEKSEIFDDQFSVERPDGSNFTLKIRSTKLEDSAMYFCASSGRLASDEQYFGPGTRLTVT.

The V and J genes are TRBV2 and TRBJ2-7, with D perhaps assigned TRBD1 or TRBD2 (5 bases each). The germline gives CDR1 SNHLY, CDR2 FYNNEI. The CDR3 contains 14 residues. V lost 5 bases to trimming and J lost 5 bases, with 16 bases between them. DNA of the CDR3: TGTGCCAGCAGTTTAGGGGCCTCCGGGGACGAGCAGTACTTC. Protein: CASSLGASGDEQYF.

A few counts support this clonotype. The chain couples TRBV20-1 to TRBJ2-7; 8 bases are a match to TRBD1. This CDR3 is built from 15 residues. Trimming took 4 bases from V and 2 from J; bases not matched to a gene: 10. Germline V gene lookup returns CDR1 DFQATT and CDR2 SNEGSKA (reference sequence). Here the CDR3 DNA reads TGCAGTGCTAAATCCGGGACAGGAAGACCCTACGAGCAGTACTTC. As protein: CSAKSGTGRPYEQYF.

A note on this clonotype: This may stem from a read error, because a much larger clone lies one nucleotide away. The chain is built from TRBV29-1 and TRBJ2-7; 8 bases align to TRBD1. This CDR3 spans 14 amino acids. The ends lost 6 bases at V and 2 bases at J; junction bases unmatched: 9. Germline V CDR1 and CDR2: SQVTM, ANQGSEA. The CDR3 sequence: CSVKRTGSPYEQYF. CDR3 nucleotides: TGCAGCGTCAAACGGACAGGGAGCCCCTACGAGCAGTACTTC.

For this clonotype: This may arise from a read error, as a much more abundant clone is one base away. DNA for the CDR3: TGTGCCATCAGCTGGACTAACTCCTACGAGCAGTGCTTC. It specifies CAISWTNSYEQCF. The rearrangement uses TRBV10-3 and TRBJ2-7, with TRBD2 as a possible D gene (6 bases). This CDR3 has 13 residues. In germline, CDR1 is ENHRY, CDR2 SYGVKD.

This clonotype occurred a few times. This chain joins TRBV7-8 and TRBJ2-5; 7 positions match TRBD2. Germline assignment: CDR1 SGHVS and CDR2 FQNEAQ. The J segment lost 4 bases and the V segment lost 5 bases, leaving 19 bases of the junction unmatched. This CDR3 has 18 amino acids. CDR3 region: CASSARAGWHQAGETQYF. DNA of the CDR3: TGTGCCAGCAGCGCACGAGCGGGGTGGCATCAAGCGGGAGAGACCCAGTACTTC.

This clonotype was counted at least ten times. The gene calls are TRBV12-3 or TRBV12-4 and TRBJ2-7; D is unclear. V was cut by 3 bases and J by 3 bases, with 9 bases left in between. CDR3 length: 13 residues. CDR3 in amino acids: CASSFPPVYEQYF. In nucleotides, the CDR3 is TGTGCCAGCAGTTTCCCCCCCGTCTACGAGCAGTACTTC.

This sequence joins TRBV10-3 and TRBJ1-5, with D possibly matching TRBD1 (5 bases). The CDR3 length is 11 residues. Germline CDR1 is ENHRY and CDR2 is SYGVKD. V lost 11 bases, J lost 7 bases, and 12 bases lay in between. The CDR3 loop is CAAGQGQPQHF. The CDR3 nucleotides are TGTGCCGCGGGTCAGGGCCAGCCCCAGCATTTT.

The CDR3 protein is CASSERGLAGEADTQYF. In DNA form, the CDR3 reads TGTGCCAGCAGTGAACGCGGACTAGCGGGAGAGGCAGATACGCAGTATTTT. The chain carries TRBV2 and TRBJ2-3; 13 bases line up with TRBD2. V shed 2 bases, J shed 4 bases, and the junction held 6 bases outside the gene matches. The germline V gene has CDR1 SNHLY and CDR2 FYNNEI. The CDR3 has 17 amino acids.

This clonotype was seen repeatedly, ten times or more. The chain employs TRBV10-2 and TRBJ1-2, with D unclear. CDR1 is WSHSY, CDR2 SAAADI, per germline. This CDR3 is built from 13 residues. V was pared by 0 bases and J by 7 bases, with 9 bases between. The DNA for the CDR3 is TGCGCCAGCAGTGAGTCATCACGGCCTGGCTACACCTTC. It encodes CASSESSRPGYTF.

The CDR3 DNA reads as TGTGCCACCAGTGACCCGGACAGTAACTATGGCTACACCTTC. Its protein is CATSDPDSNYGYTF. The chain employs TRBV24-1 and TRBJ1-2; D may be TRBD1 (6 bases). The germline CDR1 and CDR2 sequences are KGHDR and SFDVKD. V lost 4 bases and J lost 1, with 9 bases in between. CDR3 length equals 14 residues.

The chain uses TRBV29-1 and TRBJ1-1, with TRBD1 matching over 11 bases. Germline CDR1 SQVTM, CDR2 ANQGSEA. CDR3 length equals 14 residues. After removal of 0 bases from V and 5 bases from J, the junction contained 2 bases not matched to a gene. CDR3 residues: CSVEEGQGGTEAFF. DNA for the CDR3: TGCAGCGTTGAAGAGGGACAGGGGGGGACTGAAGCTTTCTTT.

This clonotype was recorded a few times. Sequence at one end of the junction differs from germline and may be a read error. The chain combines TRBV5-1 with TRBJ2-7; possibly TRBD1 for D (7 bases). The V gene's germline CDR1 is SGHRS and CDR2 YFSETQ. The CDR3 totals 14 residues. CDR3: CASSPRGRGDEQYF. The CDR3 nucleotides are TGTGCCAGCTCACCACGAGGCAGGGGGGACGAGCAGTACTTC.